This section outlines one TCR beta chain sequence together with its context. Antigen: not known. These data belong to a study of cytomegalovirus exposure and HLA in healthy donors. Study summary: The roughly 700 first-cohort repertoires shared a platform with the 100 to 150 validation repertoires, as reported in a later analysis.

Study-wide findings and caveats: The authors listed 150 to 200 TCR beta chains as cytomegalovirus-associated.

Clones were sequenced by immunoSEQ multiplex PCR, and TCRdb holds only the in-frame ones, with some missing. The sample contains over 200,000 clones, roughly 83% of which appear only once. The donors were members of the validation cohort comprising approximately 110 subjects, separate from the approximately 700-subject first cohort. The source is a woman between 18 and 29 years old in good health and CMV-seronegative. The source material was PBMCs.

The CDR3 coding sequence is TGTGCCAGCAGTACGGCATACAATGAGCAGTTCTTC. Translation: CASSTAYNEQFF. This chain connects TRBV28 to TRBJ2-1; D is unclear. The CDR3 totals 12 residues. The V gene lost 5 bases and the J gene lost 4 bases, with 6 bases spanning the gap. Germline V lookup: CDR1 MDHEN, CDR2 SYDVKM.